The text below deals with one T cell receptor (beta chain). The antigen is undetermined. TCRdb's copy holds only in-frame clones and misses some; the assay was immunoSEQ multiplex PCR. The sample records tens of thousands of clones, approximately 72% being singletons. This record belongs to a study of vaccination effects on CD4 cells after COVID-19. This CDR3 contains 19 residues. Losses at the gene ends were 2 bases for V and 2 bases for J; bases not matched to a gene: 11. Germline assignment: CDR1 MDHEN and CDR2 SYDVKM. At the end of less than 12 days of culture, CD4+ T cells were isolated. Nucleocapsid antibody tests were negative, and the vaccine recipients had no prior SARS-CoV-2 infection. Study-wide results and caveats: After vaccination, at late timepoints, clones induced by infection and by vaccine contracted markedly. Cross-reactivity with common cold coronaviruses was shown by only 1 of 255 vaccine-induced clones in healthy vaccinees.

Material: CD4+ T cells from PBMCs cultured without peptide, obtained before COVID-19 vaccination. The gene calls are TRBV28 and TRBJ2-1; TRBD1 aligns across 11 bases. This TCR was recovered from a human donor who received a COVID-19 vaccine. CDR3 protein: CASSLIGQGASSTYNEQFF. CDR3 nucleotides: TGTGCCAGCAGTTTAATCGGACAGGGGGCGTCTAGCACCTACAATGAGCAGTTCTTC.